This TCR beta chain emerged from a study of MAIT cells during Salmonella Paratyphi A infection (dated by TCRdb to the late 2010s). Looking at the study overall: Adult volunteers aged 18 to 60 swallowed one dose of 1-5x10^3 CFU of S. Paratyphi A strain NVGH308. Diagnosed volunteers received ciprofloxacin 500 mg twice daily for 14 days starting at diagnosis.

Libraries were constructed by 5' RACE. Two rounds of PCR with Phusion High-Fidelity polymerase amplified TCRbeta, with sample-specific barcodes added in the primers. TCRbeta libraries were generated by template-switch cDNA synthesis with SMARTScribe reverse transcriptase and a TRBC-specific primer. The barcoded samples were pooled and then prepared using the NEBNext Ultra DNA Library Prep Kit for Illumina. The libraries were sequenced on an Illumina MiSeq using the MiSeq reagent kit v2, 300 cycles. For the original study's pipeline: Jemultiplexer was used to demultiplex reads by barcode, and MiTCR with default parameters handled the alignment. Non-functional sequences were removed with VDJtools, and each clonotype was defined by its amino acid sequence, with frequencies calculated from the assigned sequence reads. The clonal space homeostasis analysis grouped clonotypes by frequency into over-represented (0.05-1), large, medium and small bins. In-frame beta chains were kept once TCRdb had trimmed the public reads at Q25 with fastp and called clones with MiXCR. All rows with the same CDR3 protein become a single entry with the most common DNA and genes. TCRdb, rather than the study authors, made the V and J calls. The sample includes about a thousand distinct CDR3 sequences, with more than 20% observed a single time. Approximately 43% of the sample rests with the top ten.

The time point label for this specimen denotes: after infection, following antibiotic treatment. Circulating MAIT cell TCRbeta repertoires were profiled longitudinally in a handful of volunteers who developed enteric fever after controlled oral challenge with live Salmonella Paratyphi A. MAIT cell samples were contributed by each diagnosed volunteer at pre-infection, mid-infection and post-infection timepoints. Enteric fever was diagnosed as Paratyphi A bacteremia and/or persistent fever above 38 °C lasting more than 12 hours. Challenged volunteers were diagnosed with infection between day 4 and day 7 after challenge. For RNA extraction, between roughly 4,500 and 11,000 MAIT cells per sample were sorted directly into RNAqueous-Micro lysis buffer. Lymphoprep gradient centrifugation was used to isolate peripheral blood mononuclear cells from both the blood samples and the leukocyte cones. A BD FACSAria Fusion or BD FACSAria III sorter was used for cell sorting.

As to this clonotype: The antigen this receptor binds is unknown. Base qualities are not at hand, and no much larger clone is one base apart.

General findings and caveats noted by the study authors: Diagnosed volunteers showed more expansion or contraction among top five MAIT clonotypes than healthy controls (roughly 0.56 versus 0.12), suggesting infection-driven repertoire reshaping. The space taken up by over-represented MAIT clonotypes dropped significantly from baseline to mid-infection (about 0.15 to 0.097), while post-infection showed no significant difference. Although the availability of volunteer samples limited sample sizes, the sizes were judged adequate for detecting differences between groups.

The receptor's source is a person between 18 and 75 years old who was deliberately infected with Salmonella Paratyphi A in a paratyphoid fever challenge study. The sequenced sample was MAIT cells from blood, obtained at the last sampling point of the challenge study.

The DNA sequence follows: TGTGCCAGCAGTGAAGCCAGTGAGGATGAGCAGTTCTTC. This translates into CASSEASEDEQFF. The rearranged segments are TRBV6-1 and TRBJ2-1, with the identity of the D gene unclear. V is clipped by 0 bases and J by 8 bases, and the sequence between their germline boundaries is 8 bases long. Sequences MNHNS (CDR1) and SASEGT (CDR2) are obtained from the germline V gene. The CDR3 starts with the cysteine, ends with the phenylalanine, and has 13 residues. CDR3 DNA is the only sequence kept; it has 39 bases, read in frame from the first base.